Presented here are 15 T cell receptor beta chains from one specimen sequenced in a study of T cell repertoires in cytomegalovirus infection. TCRdb reanalysed the reads using MiXCR and keeps one entry per CDR3 protein. The sample consists of 90,000 to 110,000 distinct CDR3 sequences, 25% to 35% of them appearing once. Which antigens these TCRs recognize remains unknown. Sequencing was performed on CD8+ T cells from cultured PBMCs, taken from culture after CMV antigen stimulation. The receptor source for this set is a human donor in good health (CMV status not recorded). Some clones in this sample may be carry-over from other donors' samples.

This sequence joins TRBV19 and TRBJ1-1, with a tentative D call TRBD1 (6 bases). The CDR3 runs 14 residues. CDR1 and CDR2 (germline): LNHDA, SQIVND (reference sequence). V was clipped by 3 bases and J by 8 bases, with 16 bases between them. This CDR3 is CASSISGGVLEAFF. The CDR3 coding sequence is TGTGCCAGTAGTATTTCGGGGGGCGTTCTCGAAGCTTTCTTT.

This chain joins TRBV13 and TRBJ2-1; 8 bases match TRBD1. Germline V CDR1 and CDR2: PRHDT, FYEKMQ (reference sequence). The CDR3 runs to 16 residues. J lost 4 bases, V lost 5 bases, and 10 bases had no gene match. In nucleotides, the CDR3 is TGTGCCAGCAGCCCCGGACAGGGCGGAAAGTACAATGAGCAGTTCTTC. Translation: CASSPGQGGKYNEQFF.

The chain uses TRBV20-1 and TRBJ1-6, with TRBD1 matching 9 bases. V gave up 6 bases and J gave up 7 bases; unmatched junction bases: 10. The length of the CDR3 is 15 residues. Germline V gene data show CDR1 as DFQATT and CDR2 as SNEGSKA (reference sequence). CDR3 amino acids: CSATDRGWGNSPLHF. DNA for the CDR3: TGCAGTGCAACAGACAGGGGGTGGGGGAATTCACCCCTCCACTTT.

The rearrangement links TRBV7-2 to TRBJ2-7; TRBD1 matches at 7 bases. In germline, CDR1 is SGHTA, CDR2 FQGNSA. Losses at the gene ends were 1 base for V and 4 bases for J; bases not matched to a gene: 7. This CDR3 comprises 15 residues. The CDR3 DNA sequence: TGTGCCAGCAGCTTAGGTGTAGGGGGCTTTTACGAGCAGTACTTC. As protein: CASSLGVGGFYEQYF.

The chain carries TRBV27 and TRBJ2-3, with 16 bases matching TRBD2. V trimming: 7 bases; J trimming: 1 base; junction bases outside the gene matches: 8. This CDR3 spans 18 amino acids. Germline assignment: CDR1 MNHEY and CDR2 SMNVEV (reference sequence). The CDR3 region is CASTSGTSGGARTDTQYF. As DNA, the CDR3 is TGTGCCAGCACCTCCGGGACTAGCGGGGGGGCGCGCACAGATACGCAGTATTTT.

The chain uses TRBV7-9 and TRBJ2-3, with a tentative D call TRBD1 (6 bases). V dropped 7 bases and J dropped 2 bases, with 16 bases sitting between them. The germline V gene has CDR1 SEHNR and CDR2 FQNEAQ (reference sequence). This CDR3 contains 15 residues. The CDR3 region has the DNA TGTGCCAGCAAAACCGGGACACCTTCCACAGATACGCAGTATTTT. It yields the protein CASKTGTPSTDTQYF. Full variable domain (outside the CDR3, taken from reference TRBV7-9 and TRBJ2-3): DTGVSQNPRHKITKRGQNVTFRCDPISEHNRLYWYRQTLGQGPEFLTYFQNEAQLEKSRLLSDRFSAERPKGSFSTLEIQRTEQGDSAMYLCASKTGTPSTDTQYFGPGTRLTVL.

This clonotype was detected only a few times. This chain connects TRBV12-5 to TRBJ2-3; D remains unclear. Germline V lookup: CDR1 LGHNT, CDR2 FRNRAP. The CDR3 sequence is 13 residues long. V gave up 4 bases and J gave up 2 bases, with 7 bases separating them. Here the CDR3 reads CASGWRATDTQYF. CDR3 nucleotide sequence: TGTGCTAGTGGTTGGAGAGCCACAGATACGCAGTATTTT.

This chain joins TRBV3-1 and TRBJ2-7; D is possibly TRBD2 (6 bases). This CDR3 is built from 15 residues. Trimming cost V 5 bases and J 3 bases, with 17 bases left between them. Germline V gene sequence: CDR1 LGHDT, CDR2 YNNKEL (reference sequence). The chain's CDR3 is CASSVGGPPYYEQYF. The DNA of the CDR3 is TGTGCCAGCAGCGTCGGGGGTCCCCCTTACTACGAGCAGTACTTC.

The table lists this clonotype with many counts. The CDR3 here is CASSFSVDYGYTF. CDR3 DNA sequence: TGTGCCAGCAGTTTTTCCGTCGACTATGGCTACACCTTC. The V call is TRBV27, the J call TRBJ1-2; D not certain. The CDR3 length is 13 residues. The V end was cut by 3 bases, the J end by 3 bases, with 8 bases between. CDR1 and CDR2 (germline): MNHEY, SMNVEV (reference sequence).

The chain has TRBV6-2 or TRBV6-3 and TRBJ2-6, with 9 bases that match TRBD1. V lost 2 bases, J lost 0 bases, and 5 bases stayed unmatched. Germline CDR1 and CDR2: MNHEY and SVGEGT. The CDR3 extends over 18 amino acids. CDR3 in DNA: TGTGCCAGCAGTTACGTTCCGGGACAGGGCTCTGGGGCCAACGTCCTGACTTTC. Its translation is CASSYVPGQGSGANVLTF.

A note on this clonotype: The junction does not match germline at one end; this may be a read error. The J gene is TRBJ2-3, the V gene TRBV7-9; D is uncertain. This CDR3 spans 12 amino acids. CDR1 and CDR2 from the germline V gene are SEHNR and FQNEAQ (reference sequence). The CDR3 bases are TGTGCCAGCAGCTCAGGAACAGATACGGAGTATTTT. It translates to CASSSGTDTEYF.

Worth noting for this clonotype: At one end, the junction sequence differs from germline, possibly due to a read error. V is TRBV5-1 and J is TRBJ2-2, with a tentative D call TRBD1 (6 bases). This CDR3 is built from 18 residues. Per the germline V gene, CDR1 is SGHRS and CDR2 is YFSETQ. CDR3 amino acids: CASSLEVGASPNTRELFF. CDR3 sequence (DNA): TGCGCCAGCAGCTTGGAGGTGGGGGCAAGTCCTAACACCAGGGAGCTGTTTTTT.

The chain recombines TRBV2 with TRBJ1-1; possibly TRBD1 for D (5 bases). Deletions cut 8 bases from V and 7 bases from J, with 17 bases between. This CDR3 is built from 13 residues. Germline-derived CDR1 and CDR2 are SNHLY and FYNNEI. In nucleotides, the CDR3 is TGTGCCAGCTTACCAGGGCGAGGGCTTGAAGCTTTCTTT. This translates into CASLPGRGLEAFF.

The chain employs TRBV9 and TRBJ2-1; D is uncertain. CDR3 length: 13 residues. V was pared by 0 bases and J by 3 bases, with 4 bases between. Looked up from germline, CDR1 is SGDLS and CDR2 is YYNGEE. CDR3 amino acids: CASSVEGYNEQFF. The CDR3 region has the DNA TGTGCCAGCAGCGTAGAAGGCTACAATGAGCAGTTCTTC. The whole variable domain, remainder taken from reference TRBV9 and TRBJ2-1, is DSGVTQTPKHLITATGQRVTLRCSPRSGDLSVYWYQQSLDQGLQFLIQYYNGEERAKGNILERFSAQQFPDLHSELNLSSLELGDSALYFCASSVEGYNEQFFGPGTRLTVL.

V and J are TRBV6-6 and TRBJ1-1, with a tentative D call TRBD1 (5 bases). The CDR3 runs 14 residues. Per germline, CDR1 MNHNY and CDR2 SVGAGI (reference sequence). Trimming cost V 4 bases and J 1 base, with 10 bases left between them. The CDR3 is CASSWETENTEAFF. The DNA for the CDR3 is TGTGCCAGCAGTTGGGAGACAGAGAACACTGAAGCTTTCTTT.